This record looks at one T cell receptor (beta chain) sequence and its context. This sample is drawn from a study of blood T cell repertoires in COVID-19. Seattle cases were enrolled at active infection and followed longitudinally. Authors' methods: Amplification of reference gene primers was used by the study to estimate nucleated cell counts. Only in-frame clones appear in the TCRdb table, and some are missing; sequencing was by immunoSEQ multiplex PCR. V and J calls and clone size come straight from that table; D and trimming were deduced from the DNA. The table includes roughly 260,000 clones, 88% detected once. J lost 4 bases, V lost 1 base, and 3 bases had no gene match. CDR3 length: 14 residues. The V gene's germline CDR1 is MNHNS and CDR2 SASEGT.

The sequenced material came from peripheral blood. The rearrangement uses TRBV6-1 and TRBJ2-5; 7 nucleotides match TRBD1. The receptor comes from a woman in her 30s with COVID-19, enrolled during active disease. The CDR3: CASSEGDSRETQYF. In DNA, the CDR3 is TGTGCCAGCAGTGAAGGGGACAGTCGAGAGACCCAGTACTTC.